This T cell receptor beta chain was profiled in a study of blood T cell repertoires in COVID-19. Clones were read by immunoSEQ multiplex PCR, and TCRdb kept only the in-frame ones, dropping some. The sample has over 200,000 clones; around four fifths are singletons. The TCR sequence derives from a man in his forties with active or convalescent COVID-19. Sequencing was done on a sample of peripheral blood.

CDR3 residues: CASSPPRLAGGNTGELFF. The CDR3 nucleotides are TGTGCCAGCTCACCACCGAGACTAGCGGGGGGAAACACCGGGGAGCTGTTTTTT. This chain connects TRBV18 to TRBJ2-2; TRBD2 matches at 13 bases. CDR1 and CDR2 from the germline V gene are KGHSH and LQKENI. There are 18 residues in the CDR3. Trimming at V came to 0 bases and at J to 2 bases, leaving 3 bases not matched to a gene.